This T cell receptor (beta chain) was sequenced during a study of T cell changes during pregnancy in multiple sclerosis. The method was immunoSEQ multiplex PCR; TCRdb's version includes in-frame clones alone and lacks a portion of them. The sample lists some 95,000 clones; around 92% were seen once. This CDR3 has 15 amino acids. CDR1 MGHRA and CDR2 YSYEKL come from the germline V gene. V gave up 1 base and J gave up 7 bases, with 14 bases separating them. The sequence derives from a female donor with multiple sclerosis, enrolled in a pregnancy study. V is TRBV4-1 and J is TRBJ2-1; tentative D call: TRBD2 (5 bases). This specimen was peripheral blood, taken in the first trimester of pregnancy. The CDR3 DNA reads as TGCGCCAGCAGCCAAGGGGCGGGCCTAGGTAATGAGCAGTTCTTC. Protein: CASSQGAGLGNEQFF.